This T cell receptor (beta chain) came from a study of shared clonotypes between healthy human individuals. Trimming stripped 9 bases from V and 5 bases from J, with 11 bases between. The CDR3 has 12 amino acids. CDR1 is MNHNY and CDR2 is SVGAGI in the germline V gene (reference sequence). Sorted-subset replicate PCRs used around 220 ng DNA, some 33,000 T cell genomes. The assay was immunoSEQ multiplex PCR, and TCRdb's table has in-frame clones only and misses some. The repertoire consists of some 2.3 million clones, with 85% to 95% occurring once and the leading ten covering 0.3% to 0.4%. The TCR originated in a man between 18 and 35 years old in good health. Some clones in this sample may be carry-over from other donors' samples. The sequenced material came from naive CD4+ T cells from PBMCs. Regarding subset: CD45RA+ positively selected. The chain uses TRBV6-6 and TRBJ1-5, with D unclear. The CDR3 here is CASYDLDQPQHF. In DNA, the CDR3 is TGTGCCAGTTACGACTTGGATCAGCCCCAGCATTTT.